Shown below are 8 T cell receptor beta chains from a single sample sequenced in a study of STAT5B mutations in CD4+ large granular lymphocyte leukemia. The table came from immunoSEQ multiplex PCR; TCRdb's copy has only in-frame clones and leaves some out. The sample shows about 32,000 clones, 78% of them seen only once. The sample comprised CD4+ T cells from blood buffy coats. Source of these receptors: a human donor in good health.

This chain uses TRBV29-1 with TRBJ1-1; D is unclear. Trimming cost V 4 bases and J 11 bases, with 17 bases left between them. This CDR3 has 12 amino acids. CDR1 and CDR2 from the germline V gene are SQVTM and ANQGSEA. The CDR3 here is CSVGLPPERAFF. In nucleotides, the CDR3 is TGCAGCGTTGGTCTCCCACCAGAGCGGGCTTTCTTT.

The chain links TRBV7-9 to TRBJ2-1; 13 positions match TRBD2. With V trimmed by 4 bases and J by 6 bases, 9 bases remained unmatched. The CDR3 consists of 17 residues. The germline gives CDR1 SEHNR, CDR2 FQNEAQ (reference sequence). CDR3: CASSYPRLAGGGNEQFF. CDR3 sequence (DNA): TGTGCCAGCAGCTACCCCAGACTAGCGGGAGGAGGCAATGAGCAGTTCTTC. Complete variable domain (other parts from reference TRBV7-9 and TRBJ2-1): DTGVSQNPRHKITKRGQNVTFRCDPISEHNRLYWYRQTLGQGPEFLTYFQNEAQLEKSRLLSDRFSAERPKGSFSTLEIQRTEQGDSAMYLCASSYPRLAGGGNEQFFGPGTRLTVL.

DNA of the CDR3: TGTGCCAGCAGACGGGACAGTAACTATGGCTACACCTTC. Translating gives CASRRDSNYGYTF. The chain has TRBV28 and TRBJ1-2; TRBD1 agrees at 7 bases. The CDR3 length is 13 residues. Germline V CDR1 and CDR2: MDHEN, SYDVKM. The V and J ends lost 6 bases and 1 base, in that order; junction bases with no gene match: 2.

The V gene is TRBV30, the J gene TRBJ1-4; D is unclear. The CDR3 has 13 residues. Per germline, CDR1 GTSNPN and CDR2 SVGIG (reference sequence). With 2 bases removed from V and 8 bases from J, the gap between germline ends came to 12 bases. CDR3 coding DNA: TGTGCCTGGAGTCCGAGGGTGGGCGAAAAACTGTTTTTT. Translated: CAWSPRVGEKLFF.

This clone was observed a few times. V gene TRBV4-1 combines with J gene TRBJ1-4; no definite D call. The V gene lost 1 base and the J gene lost 5 bases, with 5 bases spanning the gap. Per the germline V gene, CDR1 is MGHRA and CDR2 is YSYEKL. The length of the CDR3 is 13 residues. The CDR3, as DNA: TGCGCCAGCAGCCAAGGCCCGAATGAAAAACTGTTTTTT. Amino acids: CASSQGPNEKLFF.

The chain links TRBV11-2 to TRBJ1-3; the D gene is possibly TRBD1 (5 bases). The CDR3 runs 16 residues. V was trimmed by 0 bases and J by 2 bases, leaving 11 bases between them. The germline gives CDR1 SGHAT, CDR2 FQNNGV. As DNA, the CDR3 is TGTGCCAGCAGCTTAGAAAGGGGTATGGCTGGAAACACCATATATTTT. Its translation is CASSLERGMAGNTIYF. The full variable domain, rest sourced from reference TRBV11-2 and TRBJ1-3, is EAGVAQSPRYKIIEKRQSVAFWCNPISGHATLYWYQQILGQGPKLLIQFQNNGVVDDSQLPKDRFSAERLKGVDSTLKIQPAKLEDSAVYLCASSLERGMAGNTIYFGEGSWLTVV.

This rearrangement joins TRBV23-1 to TRBJ2-6, with a possible D match to TRBD2 (6 bases). TRBV23-1 is labeled an ORF, and its function is uncertain. This CDR3 comprises 19 residues. V shed 7 bases and J shed 0 bases, with 22 bases lying between them. CDR3 protein: CASIPRRALTPSGANVLTF. The CDR3 coding sequence is TGCGCCAGCATCCCCCGGAGGGCCCTAACTCCCTCTGGGGCCAACGTCCTGACTTTC.

CDR3 coding DNA: TGCGCCAGCAGCCCGACTAGCGGCTACGAGCAGTACTTC. Protein sequence: CASSPTSGYEQYF. V usage is TRBV5-1 and J usage is TRBJ2-7; 9 positions match TRBD2. The CDR3 extends over 13 amino acids. Trimming took 4 bases from V and 3 from J; bases not matched to a gene: 2. Germline V lookup: CDR1 SGHRS, CDR2 YFSETQ. Combining the CDR3 with reference TRBV5-1 and TRBJ2-7 gives the whole variable domain KAGVTQTPRYLIKTRGQQVTLSCSPISGHRSVSWYQQTPGQGLQFLFEYFSETQRNKGNFPGRFSGRQFSNSRSEMNVSTLELGDSALYLCASSPTSGYEQYFGPGTRLTVT.